The present TCR beta chain was sequenced within a study of control samples from healthy donors and cancer patients. The method was immunoSEQ multiplex PCR; TCRdb's version includes in-frame clones alone and lacks a portion of them. The data hold 150,000 or so clones, with roughly 90% observed a single time. The V gene end was trimmed by 2 bases and the J gene end by 4 bases; junction bases not matched to a gene: 3. From germline, CDR1 is KGHDR and CDR2 SFDVKD. This CDR3 region has 14 residues. The chain recombines TRBV24-1 with TRBJ1-2, with 7 bases fitting TRBD1. The TCR sequence derives from a woman between 25 and 40 years old in good health. Sequencing was performed on blood. The chain's CDR3 is CATSDSSGGYGYTF. As DNA, the CDR3 is TGTGCCACCAGTGATTCGTCAGGGGGCTATGGCTACACCTTC.